These 19 T cell receptor beta chains were sequenced from one sample in a study of early T cells in non-severe SARS-CoV-2 infection. TCRdb called the 5' RACE reads again in MiXCR, with one record for every CDR3 protein. This sample carries approximately 30,000 distinct CDR3 sequences, roughly 5.1% of them seen once, and the ten largest clones take around 10%. The sequenced sample consisted of whole blood. Receptors were obtained from an adult who was a healthcare worker with PCR-confirmed SARS-CoV-2 infection or an uninfected control (not recorded which).

This clonotype was picked up many times. The chain recombines TRBV6-5 with TRBJ2-5; 8 bases map to TRBD1. This CDR3 comprises 15 residues. Germline lookup yields CDR1 MNHEY and CDR2 SVGAGI. V lost 4 bases, J lost 2 bases, and 6 bases stayed unmatched. The CDR3 is CASSWTGLGQETQYF. The CDR3 DNA sequence: TGTGCCAGCAGTTGGACAGGGTTGGGGCAAGAGACCCAGTACTTC.

There are many counts of this clonotype. The chain uses TRBV5-1 and TRBJ1-1; 8 bases fit TRBD1. The germline gives CDR1 SGHRS, CDR2 YFSETQ. V was pared by 4 bases and J by 6 bases, with 8 bases of the junction left unmatched. The CDR3 loop spans 14 amino acids. The CDR3 sequence: CASSADRAIAEAFF. The CDR3 nucleotides are TGCGCCAGCAGCGCGGACAGGGCCATAGCTGAAGCTTTCTTT. Based on the CDR3 plus reference TRBV5-1 and TRBJ1-1, the full variable domain is KAGVTQTPRYLIKTRGQQVTLSCSPISGHRSVSWYQQTPGQGLQFLFEYFSETQRNKGNFPGRFSGRQFSNSRSEMNVSTLELGDSALYLCASSADRAIAEAFFGQGTRLTVV.

The rearrangement links TRBV10-1 to TRBJ2-1; tentatively, D is TRBD2 (5 bases). This CDR3 contains 13 residues. Trimming left V 4 bases short and J 10 bases short, with 14 bases between. Germline CDR1 is WNHNN and CDR2 is SYGVQD (reference sequence). CDR3 sequence (DNA): TGCGCCAGCAGTGTTGTGGGTCGGGGAGAGCAGTTCTTC. The encoded protein is CASSVVGRGEQFF.

This sequence joins TRBV12-3 or TRBV12-4 and TRBJ1-6; TRBD1 is a possible D gene (5 bases). CDR3 size: 14 residues. Trimming stripped 7 bases from V and 0 bases from J, with 7 bases between. CDR3 in amino acids: CASKGSSYNSPLHF. The CDR3 DNA reads as TGTGCCAGCAAGGGGAGCTCCTATAATTCACCCCTCCACTTT.

The chain combines TRBV28 with TRBJ2-2; D remains unclear. There are 17 residues in the CDR3. Trimming stripped 3 bases from V and 4 bases from J, with 18 bases between. In germline, CDR1 is MDHEN, CDR2 SYDVKM. The DNA for the CDR3 is TGTGCCAGCAGTTTTTCCACCCCGAGTGGTGGCACCGGGGAGCTGTTTTTT. Amino acids: CASSFSTPSGGTGELFF.

This clonotype was counted at least ten times. The chain uses TRBV20-1 and TRBJ1-3, with a tentative D call TRBD1 (6 bases). The V and J ends lost 6 bases and 7 bases respectively, with 10 bases between them. The germline CDR1 and CDR2 sequences are DFQATT and SNEGSKA (reference sequence). The CDR3 runs to 11 residues. CDR3 amino acids: CSANRGNTIYF. Written as DNA, the CDR3 is TGCAGTGCAAATAGGGGGAACACCATATATTTT.

On this clonotype: This may be a read error: a much more frequent sequence differs by one nucleotide. The chain employs TRBV28 and TRBJ1-2; no clear D gene. CDR3 length: 14 amino acids. The germline V gene has CDR1 MDHEN and CDR2 SYDVKM. The chain's CDR3 is CVSSLGQEIYGYTF. The CDR3 DNA follows: TGTGTCAGCAGTTTAGGGCAGGAGATATATGGCTACACCTTC.

This clonotype showed up many times. V gene TRBV28 combines with J gene TRBJ2-7, with 7 bases aligning to TRBD1. The CDR3 spans 13 residues. In germline, CDR1 is MDHEN, CDR2 SYDVKM. Germline trimming cut 6 bases from V and 5 bases from J; bases unmatched to any gene: 7. The CDR3 protein is CASSRQGRHEQYF. The CDR3 DNA follows: TGTGCCAGCAGCCGACAGGGTCGCCACGAGCAGTACTTC.

There are a few counts of this clonotype. The V gene is TRBV28, the J gene TRBJ1-2; the D is unclear. The CDR3 is 12 amino acids. Germline loops: CDR1 MDHEN, CDR2 SYDVKM. The V end lost 3 bases, the J end lost 8 bases, and 10 bases lay between the germline ends. The CDR3 DNA is TGTGCCAGCAGTTTGCTAATGTACGGCTACACCTTC. Protein sequence: CASSLLMYGYTF.

This clonotype has at least ten counts. The chain is built from TRBV10-3 and TRBJ2-5, with D perhaps assigned TRBD1 or TRBD2 (5 bases each). The CDR3 is made up of 14 amino acids. Germline V gene sequence: CDR1 ENHRY, CDR2 SYGVKD. Trimming cost V 4 bases and J 7 bases, with 16 bases left between them. CDR3 protein: CAISAEGRSGTQYF. For the CDR3, the DNA is TGTGCCATCAGTGCCGAGGGGCGGTCAGGGACCCAGTACTTC.

This clonotype appeared many times. The genes are TRBV20-1 and TRBJ1-2; weak D call: TRBD1 (6 bases). CDR1 is DFQATT and CDR2 is SNEGSKA in the germline V gene (reference sequence). This CDR3 is 13 amino acids long. Between the trimmed V and J ends, which lost 3 bases and 5 bases, there was a span of 13 bases. The CDR3 DNA sequence: TGCAGTGCTAGGGACGAAGGGGGTTATGGCTACACCTTC. This encodes CSARDEGGYGYTF.

Points on this clonotype: A much larger clonotype is one base distant, so this may be a read error. This chain connects TRBV5-5 to TRBJ2-5; D could derive from TRBD1 or TRBD2 (5 bases each). Between the trimmed V and J ends, which lost 1 base and 5 bases, there was a span of 18 bases. Germline CDR1 and CDR2: SGHKS and YYEKEE (reference sequence). The CDR3 covers 16 residues. The CDR3 DNA reads as TGTGCCAGCAGCTTGAGAGGGAGCGGAGGACATGAGACCCAGTACTTC. Protein: CASSLRGSGGHETQYF.

This clonotype was seen ten or more times. Here the CDR3 reads CASSFRAPGVYGANVLTF. Written as DNA, the CDR3 is TGTGCCAGCAGTTTCAGGGCCCCGGGGGTCTATGGGGCCAACGTCCTGACTTTC. V and J are TRBV27 and TRBJ2-6; D possibly corresponds to TRBD2 (6 bases). Trimming pared 3 bases from V and 3 bases from J, leaving 18 bases between. The V gene's germline CDR1 is MNHEY and CDR2 SMNVEV (reference sequence). The CDR3 is 18 residues long.

This clonotype was seen ten or more times. The chain employs TRBV6-5 and TRBJ2-3; D is perhaps TRBD2 (6 bases). Looked up from germline, CDR1 is MNHEY and CDR2 is SVGAGI. V lost 2 bases and J lost 5, with 11 bases in between. The CDR3 spans 14 residues. CDR3 sequence: CASSYRESGDTQYF. CDR3 nucleotide sequence: TGTGCCAGCAGTTACCGGGAGTCCGGAGATACGCAGTATTTT.

This clonotype was seen a handful of times. The chain carries TRBV11-2 and TRBJ2-3; 7 bases match TRBD1. Germline V lookup: CDR1 SGHAT, CDR2 FQNNGV. Losses at the gene ends were 5 bases for V and 2 bases for J; bases not matched to a gene: 13. The CDR3 is 17 amino acids. DNA of the CDR3: TGTGCCAGCAGCCTGTTTCGGGGACAGCATCCCACAGATACGCAGTATTTT. Protein: CASSLFRGQHPTDTQYF.

This clonotype was counted at least ten times. This sequence joins TRBV29-1 and TRBJ2-3, with 11 bases that match TRBD2. V lost 5 bases to trimming and J lost 0 bases; unmatched junction nucleotides: 4. In germline, CDR1 is SQVTM, CDR2 ANQGSEA. The CDR3 runs to 15 residues. The CDR3 DNA reads as TGCAGCGTTAAGGGACTAGCGGAGAGCACAGATACGCAGTATTTT. Translating it yields CSVKGLAESTDTQYF.

Ten or more counts support this clonotype. The genes are TRBV28 and TRBJ1-6, with no clear D. The CDR3 runs to 11 residues. In germline, CDR1 is MDHEN, CDR2 SYDVKM. V dropped 6 bases and J dropped 11 bases, with 8 bases sitting between them. The CDR3 here is CASSQDTPLHF. In nucleotides, the CDR3 is TGTGCCAGCAGCCAGGATACACCCCTCCACTTT.

This clonotype occurred many times. The chain carries TRBV5-6 and TRBJ1-5; D gene ambiguous. The CDR3 consists of 13 residues. V dropped 0 bases and J dropped 5 bases, with 6 bases sitting between them. Germline V lookup: CDR1 SGHDT, CDR2 YYEEEE. The CDR3 sequence is CASSLAQDQPQHF. CDR3 coding DNA: TGTGCCAGCAGCTTGGCGCAGGATCAGCCCCAGCATTTT.

This sequence joins TRBV10-3 and TRBJ1-1; a possible D gene is TRBD1 (5 bases). CDR1 is ENHRY, CDR2 SYGVKD, per germline. Deletions cut 10 bases from V and 0 bases from J, with 15 bases between. This CDR3 has 14 residues. CDR3 region: CANRVGVMNTEAFF. CDR3 coding DNA: TGTGCCAATCGGGTAGGGGTTATGAACACTGAAGCTTTCTTT.